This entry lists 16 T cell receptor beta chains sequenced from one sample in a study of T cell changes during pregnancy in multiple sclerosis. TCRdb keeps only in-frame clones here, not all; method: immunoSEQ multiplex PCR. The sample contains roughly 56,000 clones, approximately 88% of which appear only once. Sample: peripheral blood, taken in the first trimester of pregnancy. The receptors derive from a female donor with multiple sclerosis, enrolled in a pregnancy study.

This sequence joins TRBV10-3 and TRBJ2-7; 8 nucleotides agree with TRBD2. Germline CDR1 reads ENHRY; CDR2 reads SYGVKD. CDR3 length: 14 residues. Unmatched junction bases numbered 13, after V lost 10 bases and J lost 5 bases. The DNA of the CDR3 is TGTGCCACCGAAGCCGGGACTAGGAACCACGAGCAGTACTTC. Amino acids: CATEAGTRNHEQYF.

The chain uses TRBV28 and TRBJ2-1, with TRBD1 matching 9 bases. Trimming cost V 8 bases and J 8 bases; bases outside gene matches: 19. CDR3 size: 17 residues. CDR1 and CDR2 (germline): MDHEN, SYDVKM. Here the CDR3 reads CASPKNRAGQGLDEQFF. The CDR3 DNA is TGTGCCAGCCCGAAGAACCGCGCGGGACAGGGTCTCGATGAGCAGTTCTTC. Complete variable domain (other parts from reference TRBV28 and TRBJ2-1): DVKVTQSSRYLVKRTGEKVFLECVQDMDHENMFWYRQDPGLGLRLIYFSYDVKMKEKGDIPEGYSVSREKKERFSLILESASTNQTSMYLCASPKNRAGQGLDEQFFGPGTRLTVL.

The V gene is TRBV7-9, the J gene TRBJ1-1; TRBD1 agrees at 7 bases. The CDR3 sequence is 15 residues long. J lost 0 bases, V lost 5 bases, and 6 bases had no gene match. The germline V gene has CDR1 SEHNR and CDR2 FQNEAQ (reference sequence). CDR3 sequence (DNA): TGTGCCAGCAGCCCGGGACAGTTTATGAACACTGAAGCTTTCTTT. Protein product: CASSPGQFMNTEAFF.

CDR3 region: CAWSGQGFEKLFF. The CDR3 nucleotides are TGTGCCTGGAGCGGACAGGGTTTTGAAAAACTGTTTTTT. The J gene is TRBJ1-4, the V gene TRBV30; 8 nucleotides agree with TRBD1. CDR3 length equals 13 residues. V was pared by 3 bases and J by 7 bases, with 4 bases of the junction left unmatched. Per germline, CDR1 GTSNPN and CDR2 SVGIG (reference sequence).

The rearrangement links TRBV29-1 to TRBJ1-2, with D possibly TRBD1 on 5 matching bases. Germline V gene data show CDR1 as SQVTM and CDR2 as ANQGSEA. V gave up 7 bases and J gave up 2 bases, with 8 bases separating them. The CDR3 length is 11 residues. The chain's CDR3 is CSAQGNYGYTF. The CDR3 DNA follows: TGCAGCGCCCAGGGAAACTATGGCTACACCTTC. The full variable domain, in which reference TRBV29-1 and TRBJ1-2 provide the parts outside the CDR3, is SAVISQKPSRDICQRGTSLTIQCQVDSQVTMMFWYRQQPGQSLTLIATANQGSEATYESGFVIDKFPISRPNLTFSTLTVSNMSPEDSSIYLCSAQGNYGYTFGSGTRLTVV.

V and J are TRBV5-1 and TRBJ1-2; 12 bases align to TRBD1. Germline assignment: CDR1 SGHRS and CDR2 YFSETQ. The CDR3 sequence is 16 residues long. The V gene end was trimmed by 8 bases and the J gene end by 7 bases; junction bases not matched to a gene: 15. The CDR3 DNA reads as TGCGCCAGTTTCCCCGGGACAGGGGGCAATAGTGGTGGCTACACCTTC. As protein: CASFPGTGGNSGGYTF.

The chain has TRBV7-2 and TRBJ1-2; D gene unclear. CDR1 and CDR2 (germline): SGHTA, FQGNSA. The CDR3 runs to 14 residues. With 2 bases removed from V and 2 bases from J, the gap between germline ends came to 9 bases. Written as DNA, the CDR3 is TGTGCCAGCAGCTTAACAGTTTCCAACTATGGCTACACCTTC. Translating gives CASSLTVSNYGYTF. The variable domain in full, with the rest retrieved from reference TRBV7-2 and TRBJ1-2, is GAGVSQSPSNKVTEKGKDVELRCDPISGHTALYWYRQSLGQGLEFLIYFQGNSAPDKSGLPSDRFSAERTGGSVSTLTIQRTQQEDSAVYLCASSLTVSNYGYTFGSGTRLTVV.

The CDR3 is CASSVSGRQETQYF. Here the CDR3 DNA reads TGTGCCAGCAGCGTTAGCGGGAGGCAAGAGACCCAGTACTTC. This chain connects TRBV9 to TRBJ2-5; 10 positions agree with TRBD2. Germline V gives CDR1 SGDLS, CDR2 YYNGEE. J gave up 2 bases and V 2 bases, and 0 bases lay outside the gene matches. The CDR3 loop spans 14 amino acids.

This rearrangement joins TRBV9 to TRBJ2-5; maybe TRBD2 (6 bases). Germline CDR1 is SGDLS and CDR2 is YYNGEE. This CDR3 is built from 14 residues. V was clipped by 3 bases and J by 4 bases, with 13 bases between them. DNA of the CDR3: TGTGCCAGCAGCGCCTCGACTAGAGTAGAGACCCAGTACTTC. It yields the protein CASSASTRVETQYF.

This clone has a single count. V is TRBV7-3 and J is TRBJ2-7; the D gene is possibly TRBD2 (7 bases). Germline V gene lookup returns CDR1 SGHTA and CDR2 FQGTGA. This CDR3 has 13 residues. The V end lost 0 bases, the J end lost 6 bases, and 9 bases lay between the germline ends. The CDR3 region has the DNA TGTGCCAGCAGCTTAACGGGGGGGCGCGAGCAGTACTTC. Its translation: CASSLTGGREQYF.

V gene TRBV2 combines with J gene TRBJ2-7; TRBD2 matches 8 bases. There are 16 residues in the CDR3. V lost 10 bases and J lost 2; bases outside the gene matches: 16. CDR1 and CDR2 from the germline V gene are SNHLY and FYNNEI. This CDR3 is CATLPRTSGGPYEQYF. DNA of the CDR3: TGTGCCACCCTCCCGCGTACGAGCGGGGGCCCCTACGAGCAGTACTTC.

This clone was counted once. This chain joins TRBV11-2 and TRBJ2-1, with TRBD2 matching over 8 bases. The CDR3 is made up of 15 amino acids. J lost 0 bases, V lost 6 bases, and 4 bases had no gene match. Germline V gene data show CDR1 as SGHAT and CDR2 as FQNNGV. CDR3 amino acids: CASRPAGVSYNEQFF. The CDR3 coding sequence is TGTGCCAGCAGGCCAGCGGGGGTCTCCTACAATGAGCAGTTCTTC. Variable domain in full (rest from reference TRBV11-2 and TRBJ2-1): EAGVAQSPRYKIIEKRQSVAFWCNPISGHATLYWYQQILGQGPKLLIQFQNNGVVDDSQLPKDRFSAERLKGVDSTLKIQPAKLEDSAVYLCASRPAGVSYNEQFFGPGTRLTVL.

The CDR3 loop is CAQRDRANNEQFF. The CDR3 bases are TGTGCCCAGAGGGACAGGGCCAACAATGAGCAGTTCTTC. V and J are TRBV30 and TRBJ2-1; 9 bases align to TRBD1. V lost 8 bases to trimming and J lost 5 bases; unmatched junction nucleotides: 7. Germline V lookup: CDR1 GTSNPN, CDR2 SVGIG (reference sequence). The CDR3 extends over 13 amino acids.

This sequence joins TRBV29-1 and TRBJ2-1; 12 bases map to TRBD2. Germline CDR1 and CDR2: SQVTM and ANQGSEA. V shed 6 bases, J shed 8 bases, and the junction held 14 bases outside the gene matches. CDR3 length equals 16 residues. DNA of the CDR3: TGCAGCGTCACGAAGACTAGCGGGAGCGTGTTCGATGAGCAGTTCTTC. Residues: CSVTKTSGSVFDEQFF.

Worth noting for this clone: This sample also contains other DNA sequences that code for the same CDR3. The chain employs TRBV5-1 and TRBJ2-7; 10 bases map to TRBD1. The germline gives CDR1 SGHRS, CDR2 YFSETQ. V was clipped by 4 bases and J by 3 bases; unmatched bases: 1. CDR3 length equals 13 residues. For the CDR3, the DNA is TGCGCCAGCAGCGGACAGGGGGGCTACGAGCAGTACTTC. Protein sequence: CASSGQGGYEQYF.

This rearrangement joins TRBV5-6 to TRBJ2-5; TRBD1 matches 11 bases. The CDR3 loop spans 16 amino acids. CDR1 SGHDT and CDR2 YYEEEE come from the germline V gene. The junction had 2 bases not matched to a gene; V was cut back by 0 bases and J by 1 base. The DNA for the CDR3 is TGTGCCAGCAGCTTGGGGACAGGGGGCCTCCAAGAGACCCAGTACTTC. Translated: CASSLGTGGLQETQYF.